The 5 T cell receptor beta chains below come from one sample, sequenced in a study of vaccination effects on CD4 cells after COVID-19. Clones were sequenced by immunoSEQ multiplex PCR, and TCRdb holds only the in-frame ones, with some missing. This sample has around 40,000 clones; 75% occur once, and the top ten carry about 32%. Their target antigens are unknown. Before sequencing, viral peptide pools were used by the ViraFEST assay to expand antigen-specific CD4+ T cells. Between days 9 and 10 of culture, CD4+ T cells were separated out. Infection with SARS-CoV-2 occurred in the person between March and December 2020, and PCR confirmed it. The material was CD4+ T cells from PBMCs cultured with a peptide pool, obtained before COVID-19 vaccination. All receptors derive from a human donor who had a prior SARS-CoV-2 infection.

V usage is TRBV19 and J usage is TRBJ1-5, with 9 nucleotides matching TRBD1. CDR1 and CDR2 (germline): LNHDA, SQIVND (reference sequence). V was pared by 3 bases and J by 5 bases, with 14 bases of the junction left unmatched. The CDR3 consists of 18 residues. The CDR3 bases are TGTGCCAGTAGTATGATACCCCACGGGACAGGGTCGTATCAGCCCCAGCATTTT. Translated: CASSMIPHGTGSYQPQHF.

V and J are TRBV30 and TRBJ2-7; D is undetermined. In germline, CDR1 is GTSNPN, CDR2 SVGIG (reference sequence). This CDR3 is built from 10 residues. The V gene lost 5 bases and the J gene lost 12 bases, with 14 bases spanning the gap. The DNA for the CDR3 is TGTGCCTGGGGGGTTTTTGAACGGTACTTC. Translated, it gives CAWGVFERYF. The full variable domain, completed using reference TRBV30 and TRBJ2-7, is SQTIHQWPATLVQPVGSPLSLECTVEGTSNPNLYWYRQAAGRGLQLLFYSVGIGQISSEVPQNLSASRPQDRQFILSSKKLLLSDSGFYLCAWGVFERYFGPGTRLTVT.

In DNA form, the CDR3 reads TGCGCCAGCAGCTTCCAGGGGGCTGTTGAGACCCAGTACTTC. It specifies CASSFQGAVETQYF. The chain uses TRBV5-1 and TRBJ2-5; TRBD1 agrees at 8 bases. This CDR3 is built from 14 residues. Losses at the gene ends were 2 bases for V and 5 bases for J; bases not matched to a gene: 5. The germline V gene encodes CDR1 SGHRS and CDR2 YFSETQ.

This clone appeared a few times. The chain carries TRBV2 and TRBJ1-2; the D gene is possibly TRBD1 (5 bases). This CDR3 has 14 residues. V lost 2 bases and J 4 bases, leaving 11 bases between the germline ends. From germline, CDR1 is SNHLY and CDR2 FYNNEI. DNA of the CDR3: TGTGCCAGCAGTGAAAGGGCCAGGGTCTATGGCTACACCTTC. It is translated as CASSERARVYGYTF.

The chain carries TRBV5-1 and TRBJ2-7; D unclear. V was cut by 6 bases and J by 6 bases, with 22 bases left in between. The CDR3 has 15 residues. Germline V gene data show CDR1 as SGHRS and CDR2 as YFSETQ. DNA of the CDR3: TGCGCCAGCACCCCGTCTTCACGGGCCTTGGGCGAGCAGTACTTC. Translating gives CASTPSSRALGEQYF.